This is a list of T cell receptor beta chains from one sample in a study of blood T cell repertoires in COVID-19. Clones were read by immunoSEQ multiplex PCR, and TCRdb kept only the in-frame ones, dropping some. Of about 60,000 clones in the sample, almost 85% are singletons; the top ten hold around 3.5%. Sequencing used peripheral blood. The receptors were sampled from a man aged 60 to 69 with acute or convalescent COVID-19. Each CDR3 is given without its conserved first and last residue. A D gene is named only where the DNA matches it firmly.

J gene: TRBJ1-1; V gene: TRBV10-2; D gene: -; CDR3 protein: ASSRGQRTMNTEAF
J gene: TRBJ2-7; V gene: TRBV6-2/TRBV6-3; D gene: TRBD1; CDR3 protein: ASSYSAGGSYEQY
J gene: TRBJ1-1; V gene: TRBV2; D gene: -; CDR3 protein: ASSEGSSENTEAF
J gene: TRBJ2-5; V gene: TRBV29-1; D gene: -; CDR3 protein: SVEAEGRETQY
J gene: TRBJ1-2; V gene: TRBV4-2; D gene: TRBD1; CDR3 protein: ASSQGQGAADGYT
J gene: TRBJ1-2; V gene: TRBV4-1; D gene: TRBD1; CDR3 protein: ASSLGQGKPYGYT
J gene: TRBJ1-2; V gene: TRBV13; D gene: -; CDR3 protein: ASSPDEAFGYT
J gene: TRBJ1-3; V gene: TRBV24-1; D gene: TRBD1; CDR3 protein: ATSDSRDRVAGTIY
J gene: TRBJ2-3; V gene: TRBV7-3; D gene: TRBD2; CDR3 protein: ASSYHGLAGTDTQY
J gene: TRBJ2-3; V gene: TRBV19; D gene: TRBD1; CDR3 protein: ASSLTAGQVETDTQY
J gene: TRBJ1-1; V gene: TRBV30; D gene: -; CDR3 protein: AWSPRTVEAF
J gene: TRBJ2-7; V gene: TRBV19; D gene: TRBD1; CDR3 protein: ASSPRQGLLSSRSSEQY
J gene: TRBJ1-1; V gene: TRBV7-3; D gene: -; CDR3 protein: ASSLEIGGTEAF
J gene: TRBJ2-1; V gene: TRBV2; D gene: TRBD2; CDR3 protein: ARGAGGGILRPYNEQF
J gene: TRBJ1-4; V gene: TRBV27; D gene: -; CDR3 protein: ASSLSPLRNEKLF
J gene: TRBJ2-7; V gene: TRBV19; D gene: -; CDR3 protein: ASSMASAGYEQY
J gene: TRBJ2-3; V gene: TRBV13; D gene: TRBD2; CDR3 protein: ASSSSGVGTDTQY
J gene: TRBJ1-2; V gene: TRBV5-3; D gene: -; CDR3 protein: ARMRHEGYT
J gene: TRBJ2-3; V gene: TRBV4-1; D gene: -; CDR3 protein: ASSQETPSVTDTQY
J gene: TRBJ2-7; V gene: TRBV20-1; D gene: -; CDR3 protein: SASYGVSYEQY
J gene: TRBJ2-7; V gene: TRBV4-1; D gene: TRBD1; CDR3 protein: ASRDRGESSYEQY
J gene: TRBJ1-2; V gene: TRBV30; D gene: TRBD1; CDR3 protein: AWSGQGDGYT
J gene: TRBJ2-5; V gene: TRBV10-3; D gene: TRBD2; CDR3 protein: ATRVSGGNQETQY
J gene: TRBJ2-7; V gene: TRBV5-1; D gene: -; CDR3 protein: ASSRDFREQY
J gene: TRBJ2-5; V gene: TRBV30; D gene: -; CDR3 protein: AWSVKRETQY
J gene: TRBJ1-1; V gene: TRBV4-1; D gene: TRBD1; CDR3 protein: ASSPRTGGGMNTEAF
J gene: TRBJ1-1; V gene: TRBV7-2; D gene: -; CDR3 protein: ASSPSLGAYSEAF
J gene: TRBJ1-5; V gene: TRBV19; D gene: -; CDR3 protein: ASRYQQGNQPQH
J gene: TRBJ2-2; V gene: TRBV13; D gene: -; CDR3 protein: ASSFDGVRVSTGELF
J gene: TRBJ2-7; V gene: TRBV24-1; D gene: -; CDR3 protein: ATSAPGRGSSYEQY
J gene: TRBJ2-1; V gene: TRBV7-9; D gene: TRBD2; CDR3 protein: ASSASGGADEQF
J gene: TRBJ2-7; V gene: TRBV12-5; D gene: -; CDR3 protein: ASGLASPDEQY
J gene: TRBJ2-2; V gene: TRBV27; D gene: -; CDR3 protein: ASSLSTGLLTGELF
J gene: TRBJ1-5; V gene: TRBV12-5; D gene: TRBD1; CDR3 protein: ASGLGGFQPQH
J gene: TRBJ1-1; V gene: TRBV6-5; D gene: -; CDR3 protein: ASSYSPGATEAF
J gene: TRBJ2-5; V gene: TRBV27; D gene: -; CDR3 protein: ASSFSGNGVMETQY
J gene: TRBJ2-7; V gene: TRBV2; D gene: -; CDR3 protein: ASRKGENSYEQY
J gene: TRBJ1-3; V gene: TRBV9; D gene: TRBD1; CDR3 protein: ASGTGAAGNTIY
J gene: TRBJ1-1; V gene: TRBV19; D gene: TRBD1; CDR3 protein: ASLPRTGVLTMNTEAF
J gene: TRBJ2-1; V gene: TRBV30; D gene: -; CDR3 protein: AWSPAREQF
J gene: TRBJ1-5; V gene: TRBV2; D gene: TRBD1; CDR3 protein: ASSEGRGDQPQH
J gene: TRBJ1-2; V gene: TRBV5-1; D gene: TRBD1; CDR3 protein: ASSIGQGFGYT
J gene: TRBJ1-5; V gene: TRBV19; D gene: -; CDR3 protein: ASSIFAGKEGNQPQH
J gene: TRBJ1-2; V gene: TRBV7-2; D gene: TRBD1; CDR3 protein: ASSFGGQGAVYGYT
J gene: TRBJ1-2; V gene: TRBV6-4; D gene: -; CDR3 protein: ASSSETGYGYT
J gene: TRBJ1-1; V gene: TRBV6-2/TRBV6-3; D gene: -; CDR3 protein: ASSSQGPLNTEAF
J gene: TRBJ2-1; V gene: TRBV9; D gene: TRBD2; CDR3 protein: ASSGGLAGPDNEQF
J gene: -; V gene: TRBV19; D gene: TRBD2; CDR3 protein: ASSPRGTSVWNEQF
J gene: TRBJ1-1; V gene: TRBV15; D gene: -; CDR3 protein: ATSREQGSSGSAEAF
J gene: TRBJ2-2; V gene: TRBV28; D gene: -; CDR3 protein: ASSSPGLLNTGELF
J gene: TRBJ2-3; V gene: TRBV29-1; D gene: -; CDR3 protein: SVYLADTQY
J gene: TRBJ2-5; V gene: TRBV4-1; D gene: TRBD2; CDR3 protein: ASSQVLAVETQY
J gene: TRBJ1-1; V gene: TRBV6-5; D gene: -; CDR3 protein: ASSLDRDRTGEAF
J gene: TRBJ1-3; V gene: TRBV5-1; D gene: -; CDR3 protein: ASSLEFLSSGNTIY
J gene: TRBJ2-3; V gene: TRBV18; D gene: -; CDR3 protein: ASSPSTSTDTQY
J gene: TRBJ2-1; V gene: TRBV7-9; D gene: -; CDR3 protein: AVRSYNEQF
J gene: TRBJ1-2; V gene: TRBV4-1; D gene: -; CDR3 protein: ASSQVGRAKVNYGYT
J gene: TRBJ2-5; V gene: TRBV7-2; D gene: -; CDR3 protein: ASSLGPIQETQY
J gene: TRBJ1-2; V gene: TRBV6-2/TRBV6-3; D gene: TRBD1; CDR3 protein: ASSRTGTGGWLDGYT
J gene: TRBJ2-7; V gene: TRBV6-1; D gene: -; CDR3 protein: ASSEAGTVTYEQY